This T cell receptor beta chain stems from a study of lymphopenia after photon versus proton radiotherapy (dated by TCRdb to about 2019). Regarding the complete study: The study compared the immunological effects of photon versus proton radiation therapy in patients with gastrointestinal tumors who developed high-grade lymphopenia. The cohort comprised 20 to 25 patients with gastrointestinal tumors who received either photon or proton therapy and then developed lymphopenia. The goal of the study was to characterize the differences between the two radiation modalities in how they affect the immune system.

Inclusive of the bounding cysteine and phenylalanine, the CDR3 is 16 residues long. Only the CDR3 region is kept as DNA, spanning 48 bases read in frame from base 1. The germline V gene specifies LGHNA as CDR1 and YNFKEQ as CDR2. V sheds 0 bases and J sheds 2 bases, leaving 8 bases between their ends. Library method: the immunoSEQ multiplex PCR assay. Alongside multiparametric flow cytometry, deep sequencing of rearranged TCR beta loci was used to profile the T cell repertoires. The table was pulled from immuneACCESS by TCRdb, which kept in-frame rearrangements only. Such tables lose some clones; where checked, under half of the loss comes from unresolved V genes, and the rest has no known cause. In this sample the table shows about 45,000 clones, 65% to 90% of which occur a single time. The top ten hold over 2% of the sample. Notes on this clone: The antigen it binds to is not known. Per-nucleotide qualities are absent, and no much larger clonotype sits a single base away.

Broad study findings and their caveats: After the lymphocyte count nadir, repertoires from photon-treated patients showed oligoclonal expansion, particularly of CD8+ Temra cells, and this expansion drove the decline in diversity. During treatment, patients who received photon therapy lost naive T cells and TCR diversity and gained effector/memory populations, whereas patients who received proton therapy remained relatively stable. Across the cohort, an inverse correlation was found between a larger post-nadir drop in TCR diversity and overall survival time among patients who died. The survival association was assessed only in patients who died, and the authors presented better survival with proton therapy as a possibility rather than a demonstrated result.

The rearranged segments are TRBV4-2 and TRBJ2-6; a tentative D match to TRBD1 spans 5 bases. The sequencing here drew on peripheral blood, taken from a patient treated with photon-based radiotherapy. The receptor comes from a man aged 40-55 years with gastric cancer. The sequence in DNA is TGTGCCAGCAGCCAAGAAAGGGGTGCTGGGGCCAACGTCCTGACTTTC. Its protein reads: CASSQERGAGANVLTF.